Listed below are T cell receptor beta chains from one sample, sequenced in a study of read filtering for tumor transcriptome and immune sequencing. TCRdb called the reads again in MiXCR, with one record for every CDR3 protein. The sample yields tens of thousands of distinct CDR3 sequences, approximately 22% seen once. The sequencing input was a population of CD138-negative cells sorted from bone marrow. Receptor source: a donor older than 35 with multiple myeloma. The conserved cysteine and the conserved F or W are not part of the CDR3 here. The order of the fields is V gene, D gene, CDR3 protein. A D gene is named only where the DNA matches it firmly.

V: TRBV7-3; D: -; CDR3: ASSSGLQQETQY
V: TRBV24-1; D: TRBD1; CDR3: ATSLTGHKDTQY
V: TRBV29-1; D: TRBD2; CDR3: SVEEAGPYNEQF
V: TRBV5-4; D: -; CDR3: ASSYGSVGEQY
V: TRBV5-6; D: TRBD2; CDR3: ASSLAVSGGADEQF
V: TRBV20-1; D: -; CDR3: SARDPTNTQETQY
V: TRBV5-1; D: -; CDR3: ASSLDGFSNQPQH
V: TRBV20-1; D: -; CDR3: SARDPREYQETQY
V: TRBV10-3; D: TRBD1; CDR3: AISEPGQGIPEAF
V: TRBV29-1; D: -; CDR3: SVGVPGWYQETQY
V: TRBV3-1; D: TRBD2; CDR3: ASSQESPSGISTDTQY
V: TRBV28; D: -; CDR3: ASSLMGRNPYEQY
V: TRBV5-1; D: -; CDR3: ASSLDREGNEQF
V: TRBV20-1; D: -; CDR3: SARVRAGETQY
V: TRBV5-1; D: -; CDR3: ASSLDGTDTQY
V: TRBV6-5; D: -; CDR3: ASIKTGRGQDNEQF
V: TRBV24-1; D: -; CDR3: ATSDSPSETQY
V: TRBV6-2/TRBV6-3; D: TRBD1; CDR3: ASSYSAGTGVHGYT